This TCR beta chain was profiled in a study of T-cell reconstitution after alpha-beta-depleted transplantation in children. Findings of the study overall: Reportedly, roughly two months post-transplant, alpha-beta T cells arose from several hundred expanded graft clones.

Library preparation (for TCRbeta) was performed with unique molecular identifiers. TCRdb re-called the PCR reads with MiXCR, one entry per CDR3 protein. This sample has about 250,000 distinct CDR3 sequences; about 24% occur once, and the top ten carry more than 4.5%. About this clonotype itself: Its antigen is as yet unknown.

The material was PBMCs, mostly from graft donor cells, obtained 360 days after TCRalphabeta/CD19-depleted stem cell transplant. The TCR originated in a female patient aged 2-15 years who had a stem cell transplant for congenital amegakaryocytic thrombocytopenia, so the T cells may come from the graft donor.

The CDR3, as DNA: TGTGCCAGCCACCGGCGGGAGGCCTCCTACGAGCAGTACTTC. Its protein product is CASHRREASYEQYF. The V gene is TRBV7-2, the J gene TRBJ2-7, with 8 bases matching TRBD2. Germline V gene data show CDR1 as SGHTA and CDR2 as FQGNSA. The ends lost 8 bases at V and 0 bases at J; junction bases unmatched: 6. This CDR3 comprises 14 residues.